Described below is a single T cell receptor beta chain sequence and its context. There are 14 residues in the CDR3. Germline trimming cut 3 bases from V and 3 bases from J; bases unmatched to any gene: 3. CDR1 SGHTA and CDR2 FQGNSA come from the germline V gene. These data belong to a study of cytomegalovirus exposure and HLA in healthy donors. PCR involved 60 Vbeta and 13 Jbeta primers. Sequencing was performed with immunoSEQ multiplex PCR; in TCRdb, only in-frame clones are kept and a portion is missing. With 130,000 or so clones in the sample, the ten largest clones hold over 2%. Sequencing input: PBMCs. The receptor was isolated from a woman under 30 in good health and CMV-seronegative. The V gene is TRBV7-2, the J gene TRBJ1-1, with 8 bases that match TRBD1. The CDR3 is CASSFNRGYTEAFF. The CDR3 DNA sequence: TGTGCCAGCAGCTTTAACAGGGGGTACACTGAAGCTTTCTTT.